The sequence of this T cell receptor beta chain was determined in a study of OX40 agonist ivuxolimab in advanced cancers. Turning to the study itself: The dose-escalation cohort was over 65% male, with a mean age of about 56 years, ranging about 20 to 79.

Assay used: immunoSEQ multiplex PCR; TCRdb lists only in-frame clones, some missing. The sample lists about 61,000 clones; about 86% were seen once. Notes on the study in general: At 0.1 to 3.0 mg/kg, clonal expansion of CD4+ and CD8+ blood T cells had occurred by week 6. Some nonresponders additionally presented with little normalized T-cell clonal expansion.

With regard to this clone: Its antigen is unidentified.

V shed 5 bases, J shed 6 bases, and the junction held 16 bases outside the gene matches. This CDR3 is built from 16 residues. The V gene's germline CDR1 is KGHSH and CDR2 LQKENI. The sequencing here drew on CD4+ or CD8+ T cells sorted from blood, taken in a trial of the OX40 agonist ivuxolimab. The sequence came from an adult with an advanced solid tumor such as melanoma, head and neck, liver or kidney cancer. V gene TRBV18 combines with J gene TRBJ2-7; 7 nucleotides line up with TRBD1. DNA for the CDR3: TGTGCCAGCTCAGTAAGTCCCGGGACAGTCGAGGGCGAGCAGTACTTC. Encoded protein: CASSVSPGTVEGEQYF.